Below are 20 T cell receptor beta chains sequenced from a single sample in a study of blood T cell repertoires in COVID-19. Sequencing used immunoSEQ multiplex PCR; TCRdb keeps in-frame clones, though not all of them. The table lists about 97,000 clones, around 84% of them singletons. Sequencing input: peripheral blood. These receptor sequences come from a human donor in a cohort sampled during active COVID-19.

V and J are TRBV5-4 and TRBJ2-7; 9 bases line up with TRBD1. J was trimmed by 5 bases and V by 4 bases; bases with no gene match: 7. Germline lookup yields CDR1 SGHNT and CDR2 YYREEE (reference sequence). The CDR3 loop spans 14 amino acids. DNA of the CDR3: TGTGCCAGCAGCCCATGGACAGGGGCGGACGAGCAGTACTTC. Encoded protein: CASSPWTGADEQYF.

This chain joins TRBV12-3 or TRBV12-4 and TRBJ2-7, with D possibly being TRBD1 (5 bases). The CDR3 is made up of 13 amino acids. V was cut by 2 bases and J by 3 bases, with 8 bases left in between. Here the CDR3 reads CASSLQGYYEQYF. The CDR3 DNA reads TGTGCCAGCAGTTTACAGGGATACTACGAGCAGTACTTC.

The V call is TRBV28, the J call TRBJ2-7; 9 bases match TRBD1. Germline V lookup: CDR1 MDHEN, CDR2 SYDVKM. The CDR3 contains 15 residues. V lost 6 bases to trimming and J lost 1 base; unmatched junction nucleotides: 7. The CDR3 nucleotides read TGTGCCAGCAGAAAAACCGGGACAGGGTCCTACGAGCAGTACTTC. It translates to CASRKTGTGSYEQYF.

The genes are TRBV4-1 and TRBJ2-7, with a tentative D call TRBD1 (6 bases). Between the trimmed V and J ends, which lost 3 bases and 3 bases, there was a span of 9 bases. Germline assignment: CDR1 MGHRA and CDR2 YSYEKL. The CDR3 loop spans 13 amino acids. For the CDR3, the DNA is TGCGCCAGCAGCCAGGTACAGGGCTACGAGCAGTACTTC. As protein: CASSQVQGYEQYF.

This chain links TRBV6-6 with TRBJ1-6, with D tentatively TRBD1 (5 bases). CDR1 and CDR2 from the germline V gene are MNHNY and SVGAGI (reference sequence). CDR3 length: 13 residues. Trimming pared 8 bases from V and 10 bases from J, leaving 15 bases between. The CDR3 region is CASGPAGQSPLHF. CDR3 DNA sequence: TGTGCCAGCGGACCAGCGGGGCAATCACCCCTCCACTTT.

The CDR3 here is CASNSQTGVFGQPQHF. CDR3 DNA sequence: TGTGCCAGCAATTCCCAAACCGGGGTTTTTGGACAGCCCCAGCATTTT. The chain is built from TRBV28 and TRBJ1-5; D not certain. The CDR3 covers 16 residues. CDR1 is MDHEN and CDR2 is SYDVKM in the germline V gene. V lost 7 bases to trimming and J lost 7 bases, with 23 bases between them. The variable domain in full, completed from reference TRBV28 and TRBJ1-5, reads DVKVTQSSRYLVKRTGEKVFLECVQDMDHENMFWYRQDPGLGLRLIYFSYDVKMKEKGDIPEGYSVSREKKERFSLILESASTNQTSMYLCASNSQTGVFGQPQHFGDGTRLSIL.

The chain joins TRBV7-3 to TRBJ1-1, with D possibly matching TRBD1 (6 bases). Germline assignment: CDR1 SGHTA and CDR2 FQGTGA. The V and J ends lost 0 bases and 1 base respectively, with 9 bases between them. The CDR3 loop spans 15 amino acids. The CDR3 DNA reads TGTGCCAGCAGCTTAACCCACAGGGAGAACACTGAAGCTTTCTTT. It codes for CASSLTHRENTEAFF.

As to this clone: Within the sample, other DNA sequences also encode this same CDR3. The CDR3 nucleotides are TGTGCCAGTACCACCGGAGGGATTAACTATGGCTACACCTTC. It is translated as CASTTGGINYGYTF. This rearrangement joins TRBV19 to TRBJ1-2, with D unclear. Germline CDR1 is LNHDA and CDR2 is SQIVND (reference sequence). The V end was cut by 7 bases, the J end by 1 base, with 13 bases between. This CDR3 has 14 amino acids.

The chain couples TRBV7-2 to TRBJ2-2; 13 bases line up with TRBD2. The germline V gene has CDR1 SGHTA and CDR2 FQGNSA. The length of the CDR3 is 16 residues. With V trimmed by 3 bases and J by 6 bases, 4 bases remained unmatched. Written as DNA, the CDR3 is TGTGCCAGCAGCTTCTTACTAGCGGGGGGGCCCGGGGAGCTGTTTTTT. It encodes CASSFLLAGGPGELFF.

The rearrangement uses TRBV7-9 and TRBJ1-6, with 7 bases aligning to TRBD1. The CDR3 spans 15 residues. Per the germline V gene, CDR1 is SEHNR and CDR2 is FQNEAQ (reference sequence). J was trimmed by 7 bases and V by 3 bases; bases with no gene match: 6. The CDR3 loop reads CASSFGDSRNSPLHF. In DNA, the CDR3 is TGTGCCAGCAGCTTTGGGGACAGCCGGAATTCACCCCTCCACTTT.

This clone was seen a few times. The V and J genes are TRBV11-2 and TRBJ2-5; no firm D call. This CDR3 is 15 amino acids long. V dropped 1 base and J dropped 5 bases, with 14 bases sitting between them. Germline loops: CDR1 SGHAT, CDR2 FQNNGV. The CDR3 spells CASSLASGLRETQYF. The CDR3, as DNA: TGTGCCAGCAGCTTAGCGAGTGGGCTACGGGAGACCCAGTACTTC.

The chain uses TRBV6-6 and TRBJ1-2; no clear D. V lost 2 bases and J lost 4, with 11 bases in between. Germline V gene data show CDR1 as MNHNY and CDR2 as SVGAGI (reference sequence). The CDR3 has 14 amino acids. The CDR3 spells CASSYPRTGYGYTF. The CDR3 region has the DNA TGTGCCAGCAGTTACCCCCGAACGGGCTATGGCTACACCTTC.

The CDR3 DNA follows: TGTGCCTGGAAAATCCGTTGGGGGGAAGGAGGTGAGCAGTTCTTC. Its protein is CAWKIRWGEGGEQFF. V and J are TRBV30 and TRBJ2-1; D possibly corresponds to TRBD2 (6 bases). The CDR3 has 15 residues. V lost 4 bases and J lost 9, with 22 bases in between. The germline V gene encodes CDR1 GTSNPN and CDR2 SVGIG (reference sequence).

The chain recombines TRBV5-1 with TRBJ2-3; 9 positions agree with TRBD1. The CDR3 is 14 residues long. V was clipped by 4 bases and J by 6 bases; unmatched bases: 6. Germline loops: CDR1 SGHRS, CDR2 YFSETQ. CDR3 nucleotides: TGCGCCAGCAGCCCGGACAGGGGTGCCGATACGCAGTATTTT. It translates to CASSPDRGADTQYF.

CDR3 sequence (DNA): TGTGCCAGCAGCTTGGAACCTCGGGCGGGGGGAGAGACCCAGTACTTC. Amino acid sequence: CASSLEPRAGGETQYF. The chain is built from TRBV5-5 and TRBJ2-5; 8 bases are a match to TRBD2. Germline CDR1 reads SGHKS; CDR2 reads YYEKEE (reference sequence). The CDR3 loop spans 16 amino acids. The V segment lost 0 bases and the J segment 4 bases; nucleotides outside the gene matches: 8.

The chain couples TRBV7-2 to TRBJ2-5; D uncertain. This CDR3 has 13 amino acids. Trimming removed 3 bases at V and 2 bases at J, with 7 bases between. Germline CDR1 is SGHTA and CDR2 is FQGNSA. The CDR3 region has the DNA TGTGCCAGCAGCTTTAACAGACAAGAGACCCAGTACTTC. Amino acids: CASSFNRQETQYF. The full variable domain, its missing parts supplied by reference TRBV7-2 and TRBJ2-5, is GAGVSQSPSNKVTEKGKDVELRCDPISGHTALYWYRQSLGQGLEFLIYFQGNSAPDKSGLPSDRFSAERTGGSVSTLTIQRTQQEDSAVYLCASSFNRQETQYFGPGTRLLVL.

This clone was observed a few times. This chain joins TRBV7-3 and TRBJ2-7; TRBD1 might be the D (5 bases). Germline V gene lookup returns CDR1 SGHTA and CDR2 FQGTGA. The V gene lost 5 bases and the J gene lost 3 bases, with 14 bases spanning the gap. The length of the CDR3 is 14 residues. DNA of the CDR3: TGTGCCAGCAGCGCGACAGTAGGTAGCTACGAGCAGTACTTC. It encodes CASSATVGSYEQYF.

The chain employs TRBV18 and TRBJ2-1, with 8 bases lining up with TRBD2. V was pared by 2 bases and J by 4 bases, with 7 bases of the junction left unmatched. The germline V gene has CDR1 KGHSH and CDR2 LQKENI. The CDR3 contains 16 residues. CDR3 in DNA: TGTGCCAGCTCACCAGGGGGACTAGTTTCGTACAATGAGCAGTTCTTC. Its translation: CASSPGGLVSYNEQFF.

This rearrangement joins TRBV7-8 to TRBJ2-2; D is unclear. The V gene's germline CDR1 is SGHVS and CDR2 FQNEAQ. The CDR3 is 14 residues long. V lost 2 bases and J lost 2, with 6 bases in between. The CDR3 DNA is TGTGCCAGCAGCTTAACGACAAACACCGGGGAGCTGTTTTTT. This translates into CASSLTTNTGELFF.

In nucleotides, the CDR3 is TGTGCCAGCAGCCCGTGGACAGGGAACACCGGGGAGCTGTTTTTT. It specifies CASSPWTGNTGELFF. The V and J genes are TRBV5-4 and TRBJ2-2; 7 nucleotides align to TRBD1. CDR3 length: 15 residues. The V gene end was trimmed by 4 bases and the J gene end by 1 base; junction bases not matched to a gene: 4. CDR1 SGHNT and CDR2 YYREEE come from the germline V gene (reference sequence).